This T cell receptor beta chain was sequenced for a study of blood T cells in healthy people across ages. A second PCR of 7 to 11 cycles used a sample-barcoded 5' primer and a J-beta primer mix. TCRdb ran MiXCR on the 5' RACE reads and lists one entry per CDR3 protein. The sample consists of approximately 960,000 distinct CDR3 sequences, under 35% of them appearing once. The V end was cut by 6 bases, the J end by 1 base, with 12 bases between. The CDR3 is made up of 14 amino acids. Germline V gene sequence: CDR1 SGHTA, CDR2 FQGNSA. To note about this clonotype: Its target is unknown.

Study-wide findings and caveats: Older individuals had lower TCR beta diversity per million T cells (the decline was roughly linear). More naive CD4+ cells and higher diversity were found in long-lived than in aged donors.

These records were also assigned to another study, of T cells of mothers and their children.

This chain links TRBV7-2 with TRBJ1-2; tentatively, D is TRBD1 (5 bases). Sequenced input: blood. This TCR came from a woman in her 40s in good health. The CDR3 sequence is CASSPTQGNYGYTF. CDR3 nucleotide sequence: TGTGCCAGCAGTCCTACCCAGGGTAACTATGGCTACACCTTC.